This T cell receptor beta chain was documented in a study of T cell responses to AZD1222 COVID-19 vaccine. Regarding the study as a whole: White British people made up most donors, females outnumbered males, and clonal diversity was possibly underestimated.

The protocol was immunoSEQ multiplex PCR, while the TCRdb copy is restricted to in-frame clones and leaves out a portion. The sample gives some 62,000 clones, 76% of which show up once; about 14% is in the top ten. In the case of this clone: Antigen specificity is unknown. No DNA is shown, since the ends of the CDR3 on it are uncertain; the CDR3 is the one TCRdb lists.

The CDR3 adds up to 14 amino acids, both ends counted. The V gene's germline CDR1 is MNHEY and CDR2 SVGAGI. This receptor was identified in an adult in good health. This specimen was peripheral blood, taken on day 0 of AZD1222 vaccination. J is TRBJ1-1 and V is TRBV6-5; TRBD1 reflects the table's D call only, with no check against the DNA. The CDR3 loop reads CASSTSTGSTEAFF.